Shown below are 8 T cell receptor beta chains from a single sample sequenced in a study of shared clonotypes between healthy human individuals (dated by TCRdb to 2020 to 2022). The method behind the library was the immunoSEQ multiplex PCR assay. In TCRdb, the immuneACCESS table is reduced to in-frame sequences with V and J assigned. These tables do not hold every clone; where another copy was compared, an unresolved V gene accounts for under half, and the others remain unexplained. This sample has a few million clones in its table, and approximately 95% of those were observed once. Together, the top ten hold 0.39% of the sample. The specimen was naive CD4+ T cells from PBMCs. Taken with the paper, the label for cell subset or site translates to: CD45RA+ positively selected. These receptors came from a man aged 18 to 35 in good health. Some clones in this sample may be carry-over from other donors' samples.

The rearrangement links TRBV25-1 to TRBJ2-1, with D possibly matching TRBD1 (6 bases). Trimming left V 4 bases short and J 3 bases short, with 10 bases between. The V gene's germline CDR1 is MGHDK and CDR2 SYGVNS. This CDR3 comprises 14 residues. The CDR3 region is CASSAGQFYNEQFF. The DNA of the CDR3 is TGTGCCAGCAGTGCTGGACAGTTCTACAATGAGCAGTTCTTC.

As to this clone: Other nucleotide sequences from this sample produce the same CDR3. The V gene is TRBV27, the J gene TRBJ2-7; no definite D call. The CDR3 contains 12 residues. Trimming removed 4 bases at V and 1 base at J, with 5 bases between. The germline gives CDR1 MNHEY, CDR2 SMNVEV (reference sequence). CDR3 DNA sequence: TGTGCCAGCAGTTCTGCATCCTACGAGCAGTACTTC. It specifies CASSSASYEQYF.

This clone has only a few counts. The chain couples TRBV20-1 to TRBJ1-1; 8 bases match TRBD1. This CDR3 is built from 11 residues. Germline V CDR1 and CDR2: DFQATT, SNEGSKA (reference sequence). V shed 5 bases and J 9 bases; nucleotides not matched to a gene: 5. The CDR3 region has the DNA TGCAGTGCTGAGGGACAGGCCCAAGCTTTCTTT. Translating it yields CSAEGQAQAFF.

The chain combines TRBV9 with TRBJ2-1; tentatively, D is TRBD1 or TRBD2 (5 bases each). V lost 3 bases and J lost 4, with 17 bases in between. Germline-derived CDR1 and CDR2 are SGDLS and YYNGEE. This CDR3 contains 16 residues. CDR3 DNA sequence: TGTGCCAGCAGCGAGAGGGGCGTCGTTTCTTACAATGAGCAGTTCTTC. It translates to CASSERGVVSYNEQFF.

Details on this clone: Distinct nucleotide sequences in the sample also encode this CDR3. CDR3 in amino acids: CSAGTGYEQYF. CDR3 in DNA: TGCAGTGCGGGTACAGGGTACGAGCAGTACTTC. The chain has TRBV20-1 and TRBJ2-7, with D maybe TRBD1 (6 bases). With 6 bases removed from V and 4 bases from J, the gap between germline ends came to 10 bases. The CDR3 loop spans 11 amino acids. Germline CDR1 reads DFQATT; CDR2 reads SNEGSKA (reference sequence).

The chain carries TRBV7-2 and TRBJ2-3, with D possibly being TRBD2 (6 bases). Germline CDR1 and CDR2: SGHTA and FQGNSA. The CDR3 extends over 15 amino acids. Trimming took 5 bases from V and 0 from J, leaving 12 bases between them. This CDR3 reads CASSRGGLSTDTQYF. The CDR3 DNA follows: TGTGCCAGCAGCCGTGGGGGACTTAGCACAGATACGCAGTATTTT.

V is TRBV7-9 and J is TRBJ2-7, with 8 nucleotides matching TRBD1. V gave up 7 bases and J gave up 6 bases; unmatched junction bases: 8. Per germline, CDR1 SEHNR and CDR2 FQNEAQ (reference sequence). The CDR3 contains 13 residues. The CDR3 DNA follows: TGTGCCAGCAACTTCCAGGGGGCGGGCGAGCAGTACTTC. The encoded protein is CASNFQGAGEQYF.

The chain joins TRBV4-2 to TRBJ2-5; TRBD2 aligns across 12 bases. The CDR3 has 17 amino acids. Germline CDR1 and CDR2: LGHNA and YNFKEQ. The V gene end was trimmed by 3 bases and the J gene end by 2 bases; junction bases not matched to a gene: 7. The CDR3 here is CASSHPRTSGVQETQYF. The CDR3 nucleotides read TGTGCCAGCAGCCATCCCAGGACTAGCGGGGTTCAAGAGACCCAGTACTTC.